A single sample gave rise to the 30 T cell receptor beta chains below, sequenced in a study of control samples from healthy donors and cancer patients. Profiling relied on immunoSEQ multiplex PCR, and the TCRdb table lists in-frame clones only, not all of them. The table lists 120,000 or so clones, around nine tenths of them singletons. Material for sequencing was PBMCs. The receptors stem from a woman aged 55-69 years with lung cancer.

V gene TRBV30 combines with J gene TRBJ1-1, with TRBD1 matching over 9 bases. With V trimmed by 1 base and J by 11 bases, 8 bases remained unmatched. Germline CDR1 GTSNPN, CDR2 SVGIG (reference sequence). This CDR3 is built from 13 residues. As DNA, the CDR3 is TGTGCCTGGAGTGCCCGGGGACAGGGCCCGGCTTTCTTT. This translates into CAWSARGQGPAFF.

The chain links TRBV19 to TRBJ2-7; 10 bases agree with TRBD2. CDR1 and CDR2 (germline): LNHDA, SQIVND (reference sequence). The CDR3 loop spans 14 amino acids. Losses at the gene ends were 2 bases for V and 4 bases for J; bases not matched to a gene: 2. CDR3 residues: CASSILAGEYEQYF. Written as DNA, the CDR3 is TGTGCCAGTAGTATACTAGCGGGGGAATACGAGCAGTACTTC.

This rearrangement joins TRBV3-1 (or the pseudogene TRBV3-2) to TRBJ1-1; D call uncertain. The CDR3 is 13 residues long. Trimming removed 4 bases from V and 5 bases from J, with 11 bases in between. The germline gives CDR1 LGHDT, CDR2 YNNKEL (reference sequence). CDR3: CASSLNGETEAFF. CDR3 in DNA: TGTGCCAGCAGCCTGAACGGGGAGACTGAAGCTTTCTTT.

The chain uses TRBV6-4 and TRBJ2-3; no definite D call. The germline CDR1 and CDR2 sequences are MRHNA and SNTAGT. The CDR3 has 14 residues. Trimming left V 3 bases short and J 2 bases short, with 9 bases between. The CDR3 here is CASSERANTDTQYF. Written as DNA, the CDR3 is TGTGCCAGCAGTGAAAGGGCTAACACAGATACGCAGTATTTT.

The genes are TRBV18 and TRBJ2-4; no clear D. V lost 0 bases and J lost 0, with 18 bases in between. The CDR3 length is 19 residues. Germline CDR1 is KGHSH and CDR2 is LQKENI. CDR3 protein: CASSPPRTAVELAKNIQYF. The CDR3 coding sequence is TGTGCCAGCTCACCACCAAGAACTGCAGTTGAACTAGCCAAAAACATTCAGTACTTC.

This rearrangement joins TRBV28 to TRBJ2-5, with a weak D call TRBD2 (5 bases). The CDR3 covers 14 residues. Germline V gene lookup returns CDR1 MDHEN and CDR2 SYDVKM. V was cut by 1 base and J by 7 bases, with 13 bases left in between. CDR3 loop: CASSLSMASGTQYF. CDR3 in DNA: TGTGCCAGCAGTTTATCCATGGCCAGCGGGACCCAGTACTTC.

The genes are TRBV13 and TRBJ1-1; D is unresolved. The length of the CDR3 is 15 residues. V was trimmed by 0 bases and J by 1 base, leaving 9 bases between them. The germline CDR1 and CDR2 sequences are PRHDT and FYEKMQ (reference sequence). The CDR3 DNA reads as TGTGCCAGCAGCTTAGGGGGCCCTGGGAACACTGAAGCTTTCTTT. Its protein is CASSLGGPGNTEAFF.

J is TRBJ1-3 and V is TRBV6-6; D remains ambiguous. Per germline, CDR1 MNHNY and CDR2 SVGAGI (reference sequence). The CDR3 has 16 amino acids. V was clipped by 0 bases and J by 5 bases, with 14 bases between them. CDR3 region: CASSYSDGVFRNTIYF. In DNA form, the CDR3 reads TGTGCCAGCAGTTACTCGGACGGCGTCTTTAGAAACACCATATATTTT.

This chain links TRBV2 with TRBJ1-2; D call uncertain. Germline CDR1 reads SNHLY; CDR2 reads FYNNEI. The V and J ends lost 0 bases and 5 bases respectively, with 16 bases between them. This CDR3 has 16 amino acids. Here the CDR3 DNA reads TGTGCCAGCAGTGAAGCTTTATGGCAGAACAGTTATGGCTACACCTTC. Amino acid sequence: CASSEALWQNSYGYTF.

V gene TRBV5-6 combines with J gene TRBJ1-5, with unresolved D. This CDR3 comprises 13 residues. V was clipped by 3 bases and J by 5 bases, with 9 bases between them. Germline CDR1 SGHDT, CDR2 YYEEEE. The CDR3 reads CASSSTPHQPQHF. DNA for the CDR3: TGTGCCAGCAGCTCCACACCACATCAGCCCCAGCATTTT.

In nucleotides, the CDR3 is TGTGCCAGCAGAGAATATCCGAACTACGAGCAGTACTTC. Its translation: CASREYPNYEQYF. This sequence joins TRBV12-3 or TRBV12-4 and TRBJ2-7; D is unresolved. This CDR3 has 13 amino acids. With 6 bases removed from V and 3 bases from J, the gap between germline ends came to 12 bases.

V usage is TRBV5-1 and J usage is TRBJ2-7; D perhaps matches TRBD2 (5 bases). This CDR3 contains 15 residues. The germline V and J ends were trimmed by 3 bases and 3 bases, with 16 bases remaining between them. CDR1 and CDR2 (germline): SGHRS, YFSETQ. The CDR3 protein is CASSSGPRGDYEQYF. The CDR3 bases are TGCGCCAGCAGCTCCGGACCCCGGGGTGACTACGAGCAGTACTTC.

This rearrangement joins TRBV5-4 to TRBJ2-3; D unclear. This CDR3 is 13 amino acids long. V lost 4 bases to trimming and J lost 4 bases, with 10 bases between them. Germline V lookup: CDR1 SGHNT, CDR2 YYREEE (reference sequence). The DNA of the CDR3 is TGTGCCAGCAGCCGAGAAGTGTCAGATACGCAGTATTTT. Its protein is CASSREVSDTQYF.

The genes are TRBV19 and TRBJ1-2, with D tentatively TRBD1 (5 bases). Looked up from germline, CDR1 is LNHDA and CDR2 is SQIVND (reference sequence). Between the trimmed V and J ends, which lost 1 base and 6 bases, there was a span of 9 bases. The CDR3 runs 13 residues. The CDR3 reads CASSIGDRNGYTF. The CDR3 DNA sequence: TGTGCCAGTAGTATAGGAGACAGAAATGGCTACACCTTC.

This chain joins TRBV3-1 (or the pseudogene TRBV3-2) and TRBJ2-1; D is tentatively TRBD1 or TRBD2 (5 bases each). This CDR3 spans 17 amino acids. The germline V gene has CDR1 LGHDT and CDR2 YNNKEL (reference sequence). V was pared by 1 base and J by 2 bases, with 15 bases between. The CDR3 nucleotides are TGTGCCAGCAGCCAAGTGCGGGCAGGGATAACCTACAATGAGCAGTTCTTC. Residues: CASSQVRAGITYNEQFF.

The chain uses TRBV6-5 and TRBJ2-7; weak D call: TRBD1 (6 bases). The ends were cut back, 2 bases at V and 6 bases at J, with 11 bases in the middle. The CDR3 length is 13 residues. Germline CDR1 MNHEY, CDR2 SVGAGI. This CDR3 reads CASSYTTGREQYF. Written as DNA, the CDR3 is TGTGCCAGCAGTTACACGACAGGCCGCGAGCAGTACTTC.

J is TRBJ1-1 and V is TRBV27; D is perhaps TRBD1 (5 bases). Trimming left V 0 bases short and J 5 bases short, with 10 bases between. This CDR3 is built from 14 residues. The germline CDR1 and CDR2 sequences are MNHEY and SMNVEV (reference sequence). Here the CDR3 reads CASSLSRGLTEAFF. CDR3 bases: TGTGCCAGCAGTTTATCAAGGGGCTTAACTGAAGCTTTCTTT.

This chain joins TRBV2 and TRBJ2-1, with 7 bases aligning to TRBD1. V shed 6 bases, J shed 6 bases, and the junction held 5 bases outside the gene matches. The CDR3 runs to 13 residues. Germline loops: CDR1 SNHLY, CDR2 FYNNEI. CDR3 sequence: CASRETGPNEQFF. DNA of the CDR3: TGTGCCAGCAGGGAGACAGGGCCCAATGAGCAGTTCTTC.

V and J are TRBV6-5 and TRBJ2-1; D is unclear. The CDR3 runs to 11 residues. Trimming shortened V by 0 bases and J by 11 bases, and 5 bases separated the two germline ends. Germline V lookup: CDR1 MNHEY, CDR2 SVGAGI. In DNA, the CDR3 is TGTGCCAGCAGTTACTCTTTTCAGCAGTTCTTC. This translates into CASSYSFQQFF.

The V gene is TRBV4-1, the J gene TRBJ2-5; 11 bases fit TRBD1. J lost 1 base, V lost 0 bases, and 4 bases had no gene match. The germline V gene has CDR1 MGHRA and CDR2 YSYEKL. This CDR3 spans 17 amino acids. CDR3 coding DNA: TGCGCCAGCAGCCAAGATGTAGGGACAGGGGGCCAAGAGACCCAGTACTTC. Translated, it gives CASSQDVGTGGQETQYF.

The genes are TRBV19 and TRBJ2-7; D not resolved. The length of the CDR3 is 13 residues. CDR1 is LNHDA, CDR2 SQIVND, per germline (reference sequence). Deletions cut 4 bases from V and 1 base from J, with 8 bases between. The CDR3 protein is CASSSGKSYEQYF. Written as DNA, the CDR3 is TGTGCCAGTAGTAGTGGGAAATCCTACGAGCAGTACTTC.

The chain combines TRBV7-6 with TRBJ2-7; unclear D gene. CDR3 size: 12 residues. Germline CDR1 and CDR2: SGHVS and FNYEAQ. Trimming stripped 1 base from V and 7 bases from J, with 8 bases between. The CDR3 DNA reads TGTGCCAGCAGCTTAGTAGTGCCGGAGCAGTACTTC. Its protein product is CASSLVVPEQYF.

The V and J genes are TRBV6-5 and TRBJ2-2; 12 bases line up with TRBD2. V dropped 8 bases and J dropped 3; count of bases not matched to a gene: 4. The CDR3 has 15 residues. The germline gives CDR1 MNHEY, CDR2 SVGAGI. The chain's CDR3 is CASRLAGADTGELFF. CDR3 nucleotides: TGTGCCAGCCGACTAGCGGGGGCCGACACCGGGGAGCTGTTTTTT.

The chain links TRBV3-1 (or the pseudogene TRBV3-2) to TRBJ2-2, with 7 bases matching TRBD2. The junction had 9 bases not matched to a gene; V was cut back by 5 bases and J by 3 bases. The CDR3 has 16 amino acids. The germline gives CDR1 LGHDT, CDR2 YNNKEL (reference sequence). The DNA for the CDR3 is TGTGCCAGCAGCGACGAACGACTAGCACACACCGGGGAGCTGTTTTTT. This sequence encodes CASSDERLAHTGELFF.

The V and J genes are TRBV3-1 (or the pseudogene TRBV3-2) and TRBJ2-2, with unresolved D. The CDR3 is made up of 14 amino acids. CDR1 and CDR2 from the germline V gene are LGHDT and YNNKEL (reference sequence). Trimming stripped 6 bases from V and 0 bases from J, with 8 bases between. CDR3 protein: CASRARSNTGELFF. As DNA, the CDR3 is TGTGCCAGCAGGGCGCGTTCGAACACCGGGGAGCTGTTTTTT.

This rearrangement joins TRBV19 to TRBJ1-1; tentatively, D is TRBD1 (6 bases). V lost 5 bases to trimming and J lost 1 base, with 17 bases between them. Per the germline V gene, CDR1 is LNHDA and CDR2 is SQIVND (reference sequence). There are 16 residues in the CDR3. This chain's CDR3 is CASSAALRDKNTEAFF. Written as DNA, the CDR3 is TGTGCCAGTAGTGCCGCACTCCGGGACAAGAACACTGAAGCTTTCTTT.

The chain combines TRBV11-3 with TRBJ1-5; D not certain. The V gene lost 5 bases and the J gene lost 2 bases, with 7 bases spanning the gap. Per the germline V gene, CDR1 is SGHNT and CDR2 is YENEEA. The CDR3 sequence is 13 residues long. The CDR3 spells CASSPDGNQPQHF. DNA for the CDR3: TGTGCCAGCAGCCCGGACGGCAATCAGCCCCAGCATTTT.

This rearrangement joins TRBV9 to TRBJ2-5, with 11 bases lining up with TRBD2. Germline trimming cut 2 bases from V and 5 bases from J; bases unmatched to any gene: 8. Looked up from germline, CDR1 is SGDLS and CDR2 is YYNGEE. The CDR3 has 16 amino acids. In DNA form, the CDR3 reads TGTGCCAGCAGCGTCACTAGCGGGGGAGGCTTGGAGACCCAGTACTTC. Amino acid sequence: CASSVTSGGGLETQYF.

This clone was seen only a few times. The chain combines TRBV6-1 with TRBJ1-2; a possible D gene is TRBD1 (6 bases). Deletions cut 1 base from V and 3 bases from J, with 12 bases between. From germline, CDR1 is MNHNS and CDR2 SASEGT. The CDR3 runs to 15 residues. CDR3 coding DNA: TGTGCCAGCAGTGAAGAAGGGGGGGGTTACTATGGCTACACCTTC. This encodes CASSEEGGGYYGYTF.

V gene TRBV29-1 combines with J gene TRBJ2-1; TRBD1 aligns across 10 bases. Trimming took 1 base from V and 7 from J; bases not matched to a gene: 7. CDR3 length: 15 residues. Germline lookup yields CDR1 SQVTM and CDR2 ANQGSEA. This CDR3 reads CSVEGVGTGVNEQFF. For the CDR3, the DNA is TGCAGCGTTGAAGGGGTCGGGACAGGGGTGAATGAGCAGTTCTTC.